This T cell receptor beta chain appears in the sequencing data of a study of cytotoxic CD8 clonotypes in ibrutinib-treated CLL (TCRdb year 2021). Study-wide context: The cohort had 11 to 12 relapsed/refractory and more than 14 treatment-naive patients; some 17 were IGHV unmutated. On average, each sample had some 260,000 productive templates and roughly 95,000 productive rearrangements. Response samples were obtained after a median of 12 months of treatment, with a range of about 6 to 36 months. Longitudinal samples were obtainable from about 30% of the roughly 90 participants in the trial. Cryopreserved peripheral blood mononuclear cells were collected at three points: before therapy, at response, and at either sustained remission or disease progression. Every remission and progressive disease sample was obtained while ibrutinib was still being received by the patients. Partial responses were observed in roughly 24 patients and complete responses in 2; after a median follow-up of around 68 months, remission was maintained in 15 or so patients and progression was observed in about twelve. Results the study describes overall, beyond this receptor: Public clonotypes were rare and either shrank or stayed stable during treatment, and the rise in clonality at ibrutinib response reflected expansion of private clonotypes. Baseline clonality was found to be higher than that of age-matched healthy donors and was strongly correlated with circulating CD8+ T-cell counts. Lymph node repertoires were not examined, and the timing of sampling was not matched between patients in sustained remission and those whose disease progressed. Clonality rose at ibrutinib response, remained stable during sustained remission, and dropped back toward baseline at progression.

V is reduced by 1 base and J by 6 bases, leaving a spacing of 16 bases between them. There are 16 amino acids in the CDR3, from cysteine to phenylalanine inclusive. The entry retains the CDR3 DNA only, 48 bases that are in frame from base 1. CDR1 and CDR2 were assigned from the germline V gene as SGHRS and YFSETQ. Each clonotype received, on average, around 9.6x coverage in deep resolution sequencing performed on a MiSeq, where the target depth lay between 1 in 1 million and 1 in 200,000 T cells. The immunoSEQ hsTCRB Kit was used to generate the TCR beta libraries. As for the authors' bioinformatics: Data were analyzed with ImmunoSEQ Data Assistant and ImmunoSEQ Analyzer, with V, D and J genes assigned per IMGT definitions. Clonality, with values ranging from 0 to 1, was calculated as one minus the normalized Shannon entropy of productive rearrangement frequencies. Only overrepresented clonotypes making up at least 0.05% of each patient's repertoire were included in the public clonotype analysis. Fewer than 15 repertoires from age-matched healthy donors, obtained from immuneACCESS, served as clonality controls. TCRdb mirrors the immuneACCESS table, restricted to in-frame sequences. Some clones are absent from its copies; in checked studies, under half trace to an unresolved V gene, and the reason for the others is unknown. V, J and clone size are taken as reported in that table, and D and trimming were inferred from the DNA itself. This sample is represented by 250,000 to 350,000 clones; roughly four fifths of them were singletons. The top ten hold roughly 5% of the sample.

About this clone: Its antigen remains undetermined. No base qualities exist here, and no much larger clone lies one base off it.

Sample time point, as interpreted from the label and publication: progressive disease on ibrutinib. For TCR beta library preparation, roughly 2.1 micrograms of genomic DNA were isolated from cryopreserved PBMCs. Longitudinal blood samples from CLL patients on ibrutinib monotherapy underwent high-throughput TCR beta sequencing. Patients were enrolled in a phase 2 open-label single-center ibrutinib monotherapy trial. The chain joins TRBV5-1 to TRBJ2-2; the D gene cannot be resolved reliably. The source of this sequence is a human donor with chronic lymphocytic leukemia. Sequenced here: PBMCs, sampled at disease progression, from a patient treated with ibrutinib. The nucleotide sequence is TGCGCCAGCAGCTTGCTAGTCCCCACGGCCGCCGGGGAGCTGTTTTTT. It encodes CASSLLVPTAAGELFF.